The following is a T cell receptor beta chain sequence with its context. Its antigen is undetermined. These data are taken from a study of siplizumab effects on memory and regulatory T cells. Sequencing of each sample assayed about 10^5 TCR templates. Some clones are missing from TCRdb's copy, which holds only in-frame ones; the method was immunoSEQ multiplex PCR. Of about 100,000 clones in the sample, roughly nine tenths were seen once. General study results and limits: The naive T cell population seemed more diverse than memory cells and seemed a major contributor to the alloresponse. Controls showed an average of roughly 27% Treg-derived mappable alloreactive CD4+ clones, while siplizumab showed around 69%.

The length of the CDR3 is 16 residues. V lost 0 bases and J 7 bases, leaving 16 bases between the germline ends. The V gene's germline CDR1 is MNHEY and CDR2 SVGAGI. The chain joins TRBV6-5 to TRBJ1-5; D gene unclear. The sequence was obtained from a human donor in good health. Sequencing was carried out using Tregs sorted from blood. The CDR3 nucleotides are TGTGCCAGCAGTTACTCGTATCTGGGGTCGGGGCAGCCCCAGCATTTT. This gives the protein CASSYSYLGSGQPQHF.